These T cell receptor beta chains were read from a single sample in a study of blood T cell repertoires in COVID-19. Method: immunoSEQ multiplex PCR; TCRdb's copy keeps in-frame clones and lacks some. The repertoire includes tens of thousands of clones, roughly 88% of them detected once, and 25% to 40% sits in the top ten. Material for sequencing was peripheral blood. Receptors originate from an elderly woman with COVID-19, enrolled during active disease. CDR3s include the opening cysteine and the closing phenylalanine or tryptophan. Each record gives: V gene, J gene, D gene, clone size, CDR3 protein, CDR3 DNA. The D gene is left open where the match is weak. Size is omitted from some rows. Given values are once, few, many or a class for expanded clones.

TRBV4-1	TRBJ1-2	TRBD1	-	CASSLNGAPGGRGWDGYTF	TGCGCCAGCAGCCTAAACGGGGCGCCAGGGGGCCGCGGTTGGGATGGCTACACCTTC
TRBV7-3	TRBJ2-1	TRBD2	-	CASSPGTSGHNEQFF	TGTGCCAGCAGCCCGGGGACTAGCGGTCACAATGAGCAGTTCTTC
TRBV29-1	TRBJ2-1	TRBD1	once	CSVGQGAQEQFF	TGCAGCGTAGGACAGGGGGCGCAGGAGCAGTTCTTC
TRBV6-5	TRBJ2-6	-	-	CASRQLGSGANVLTF	TGTGCCAGCAGACAGCTTGGCTCTGGGGCCAACGTCCTGACTTTC
TRBV5-1	TRBJ2-5	TRBD2	-	CASRSIGLAYGETQYF	TGCGCCAGCAGATCTATAGGACTAGCTTACGGAGAGACCCAGTACTTC
TRBV28	TRBJ1-5	TRBD1	-	CASSDRGRGDNQPQHF	TGTGCCAGCAGCGACAGGGGGCGCGGTGACAATCAGCCCCAGCATTTT
TRBV2	TRBJ2-1	-	-	CASTREGQGSNEQFF	TGTGCCAGCACCCGGGAGGGACAGGGAAGCAATGAGCAGTTCTTC
TRBV4-3	TRBJ2-1	TRBD1	-	CASSHYPGQGYNEQFF	TGCGCCAGCAGCCATTACCCGGGACAGGGGTACAATGAGCAGTTCTTC
TRBV28	TRBJ1-3	-	-	CASYESSAGNTIYF	TGTGCCAGCTACGAATCCTCGGCTGGAAACACCATATATTTT
TRBV5-1	TRBJ1-5	-	-	CASSYDSSSNQPQHF	TGCGCCAGCAGTTACGACAGCAGTAGCAATCAGCCCCAGCATTTT
TRBV18	TRBJ2-2	-	-	CASRKAGLTGNTGELFF	TGTGCCAGCCGCAAGGCGGGTCTTACGGGAAACACCGGGGAGCTGTTTTTT
TRBV24-1	TRBJ2-2	TRBD1	-	CATRGQGPGELFF	TGTGCCACCCGGGGACAGGGGCCCGGGGAGCTGTTTTTT
TRBV5-1	TRBJ2-2	-	-	CASSFGFREGGTGELFF	TGCGCCAGCAGCTTTGGTTTCAGAGAGGGAGGTACCGGGGAGCTGTTTTTT
TRBV6-5	TRBJ1-2	-	-	CASSAGGGDSYGYTF	TGTGCCAGCAGCGCCGGAGGGGGGGATTCCTATGGCTACACCTTC
TRBV5-3	TRBJ2-1	TRBD2	-	CARSLKRGSYNEQFF	TGTGCCAGAAGCTTGAAGCGGGGGTCCTACAATGAGCAGTTCTTC
TRBV15	TRBJ1-5	-	once	CATSRGLGFGSNQPQHF	TGTGCCACCAGCAGGGGGCTAGGGTTCGGGAGCAATCAGCCCCAGCATTTT
TRBV3-1/TRBV3-2	TRBJ1-1	TRBD1	-	CASSALRGRTEAFF	TGTGCCAGCAGCGCCCTAAGGGGGCGGACTGAAGCTTTCTTT
TRBV5-5	TRBJ2-2	-	-	CASRSHDLNTGELFF	TGTGCCAGCAGATCACATGATTTGAACACCGGGGAGCTGTTTTTT
TRBV5-1	TRBJ2-3	-	-	CASSSRLSTDTQYF	TGCGCCAGCAGCTCGAGACTGAGCACAGATACGCAGTATTTT
TRBV3-1/TRBV3-2	TRBJ2-1	-	-	CASSQAEYNEQFF	TGTGCCAGCAGCCAAGCTGAGTACAATGAGCAGTTCTTC
TRBV2	TRBJ2-3	TRBD1	-	CASSRDRGGTDTQYF	TGTGCCAGCAGCAGGGACAGGGGAGGCACAGATACGCAGTATTTT
TRBV2	TRBJ2-5	-	-	CASNRFLETQYF	TGTGCCAGCAACAGATTTTTAGAGACCCAGTACTTC
TRBV6-5	TRBJ2-5	TRBD2	-	CASRGLAGVETQYF	TGTGCCAGCAGGGGACTAGCGGGGGTGGAGACCCAGTACTTC
TRBV11-2	TRBJ2-5	TRBD2	-	CASSSGGEGTQYF	TGTGCCAGCAGCTCCGGGGGGGAAGGGACCCAGTACTTC
TRBV7-9	TRBJ2-7	-	-	CASSSSNSYEQYF	TGTGCCAGCAGCTCTTCGAACAGCTACGAGCAGTACTTC
TRBV7-2	TRBJ1-2	-	-	CASETGRNYGYTF	TGTGCCAGCGAGACAGGCCGCAACTATGGCTACACCTTC
TRBV24-1	TRBJ2-5	-	-	CATSDPRPGQLETQYF	TGTGCCACCAGTGACCCCAGACCTGGACAACTAGAGACCCAGTACTTC
TRBV28	TRBJ1-5	-	-	CASSQWTGNQPQHF	TGTGCCAGCAGCCAATGGACAGGCAATCAGCCCCAGCATTTT
TRBV24-1	TRBJ2-3	-	-	CATSPQGTDTQYF	TGTGCCACCAGCCCCCAGGGAACAGATACGCAGTATTTT
TRBV4-3	TRBJ2-7	TRBD2	-	CASSHYSGDYTYEQYF	TGCGCCAGCAGCCATTACAGCGGGGACTACACCTACGAGCAGTACTTC
TRBV10-3	TRBJ2-2	-	-	CAIAGTGELFF	TGTGCCATCGCCGGCACCGGGGAGCTGTTTTTT